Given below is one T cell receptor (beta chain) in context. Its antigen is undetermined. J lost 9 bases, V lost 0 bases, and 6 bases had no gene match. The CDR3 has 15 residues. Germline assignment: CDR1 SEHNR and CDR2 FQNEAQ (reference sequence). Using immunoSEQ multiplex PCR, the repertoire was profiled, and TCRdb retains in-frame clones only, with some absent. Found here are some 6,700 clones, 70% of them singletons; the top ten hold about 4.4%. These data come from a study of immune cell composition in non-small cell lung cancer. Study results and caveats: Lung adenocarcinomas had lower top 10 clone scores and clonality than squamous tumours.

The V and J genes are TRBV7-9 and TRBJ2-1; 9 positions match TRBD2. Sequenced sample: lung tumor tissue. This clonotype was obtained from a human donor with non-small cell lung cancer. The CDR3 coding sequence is TGTGCCAGCAGCTTAGCTAGCGGGAGAGGGGGTGAGCAGTTCTTC. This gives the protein CASSLASGRGGEQFF.